Presented here are 2 T cell receptor beta chains from one specimen sequenced in a study of beta chain features in type 1 diabetes. All of the isolated RNA was reverse transcribed, so expressed TCRB transcripts were sequenced. The data were produced by immunoSEQ multiplex PCR, yet TCRdb's version contains in-frame clones alone and is incomplete. This table holds some 200,000 clones, 16% found once. Study-level points and caveats: Researchers report that Type 1 diabetes patients had moderately but significantly shorter TCRB CDR3s across all four CD4+ subsets.

These receptors' targets are unknown. The sample taken for sequencing was naive CD4+ T cells from blood. The source of these receptors is a man younger than 40 with type 1 diabetes.

CDR3 loop: CASSDYQVGLGYTF. The CDR3 region has the DNA TGTGCCAGCAGTGACTACCAAGTAGGACTTGGCTACACCTTC. The genes are TRBV2 and TRBJ1-2; D unclear. Trimming took off 3 bases at V and 7 bases at J, with 15 bases between the two ends. CDR3 length: 14 residues. Germline assignment: CDR1 SNHLY and CDR2 FYNNEI.

The J gene is TRBJ1-5, the V gene TRBV27; TRBD1 matches 7 bases. Germline V gene lookup returns CDR1 MNHEY and CDR2 SMNVEV (reference sequence). V was clipped by 6 bases and J by 2 bases; unmatched bases: 4. The CDR3 runs to 14 residues. CDR3 protein: CASSSGQGNQPQHF. CDR3 sequence (DNA): TGTGCCAGCAGCTCAGGACAGGGCAATCAGCCCCAGCATTTT.